These 13 T cell receptor beta chains were sequenced from one sample in a study of post-analysis software for immune sequencing data. Findings and caveats of the study: The five TRBV segments detected at higher frequency in patients than in controls included TRBV5-6, TRBV5-1 and TRBV20-1.

Each TCR beta cDNA library carried unique molecular identifiers. TCRdb analysed the PCR reads with MiXCR anew, one entry per CDR3 protein. The sample yields fewer than 900,000 distinct CDR3 sequences, around 45% seen once. Their antigens remain unidentified. The sample taken for sequencing was blood. The receptors originated from a girl aged 5 to 17 with multiple sclerosis.

This chain joins TRBV15 and TRBJ2-4, with 8 bases that match TRBD1. The DNA end is more similar to TRBJ2-5, so the J call may be wrong. The V gene's germline CDR1 is LNHNV and CDR2 YYDKDF (reference sequence). The length of the CDR3 is 16 residues. The CDR3 nucleotides read TGTGCCACCAGCAGACCACCGACAGGGGCTACGAAGACCCAGTACTTC. Residues: CATSRPPTGATKTQYF.

The chain recombines TRBV12-3 or TRBV12-4 with TRBJ1-2, with a weak D call TRBD1 (6 bases). The CDR3 length is 14 residues. Trimming cost V 4 bases and J 7 bases, with 16 bases left between them. Written as DNA, the CDR3 is TGTGCCAGCAGTTGGGCATCAGGGGAGGTTGGCTACACCTTC. This gives the protein CASSWASGEVGYTF.

This clonotype appeared a few times. The genes are TRBV20-1 and TRBJ2-7; 10 bases are shared with TRBD2. With the DNA end fitting TRBJ2-5 better, the J assignment may be wrong. This CDR3 region has 15 residues. Germline assignment: CDR1 DFQATT and CDR2 SNEGSKA (reference sequence). As DNA, the CDR3 is TGCAGTGCAAATCCGGGACTAGCGACATTTGAGACCCAGTACTTC. Its protein product is CSANPGLATFETQYF.

The table lists this clonotype with a few counts. This chain joins TRBV11-2 and TRBJ2-7; weak D call: TRBD2 (6 bases). The CDR3 sequence is 15 residues long. In germline, CDR1 is SGHAT, CDR2 FQNNGV. Trimming pared 7 bases from V and 5 bases from J, leaving 21 bases between. The CDR3 DNA reads TGTGCCAGCACCCAAGGGACTCTCGTGGTTCACGAGCAGTACTTC. Translation: CASTQGTLVVHEQYF.

The rearrangement links TRBV6-6 to TRBJ1-4; 9 bases agree with TRBD1. CDR3 length: 15 amino acids. Germline CDR1 is MNHNY and CDR2 is SVGAGI (reference sequence). The V segment lost 7 bases and the J segment 5 bases; nucleotides outside the gene matches: 8. The CDR3 loop is CASNRDRVENEKLFF. The CDR3 region has the DNA TGTGCCAGCAACCGGGACAGGGTAGAGAATGAAAAACTGTTTTTT.

This chain links TRBV7-2 with TRBJ2-7, with a possible D match to TRBD2 (5 bases). V dropped 5 bases and J dropped 0 bases, with 11 bases sitting between them. The length of the CDR3 is 14 residues. Germline lookup yields CDR1 SGHTA and CDR2 FQGNSA. CDR3 sequence (DNA): TGTGCCAGCAGCACCGGACTGAGCTCCTACGAGCAGTACTTC. Protein product: CASSTGLSSYEQYF.

This rearrangement joins TRBV7-9 to TRBJ2-1; D gene ambiguous. V dropped 6 bases and J dropped 6 bases, with 12 bases sitting between them. The length of the CDR3 is 13 residues. The germline gives CDR1 SEHNR, CDR2 FQNEAQ (reference sequence). CDR3 loop: CASRPGPGNEQFF. The CDR3 nucleotides read TGTGCCAGCAGACCAGGCCCCGGCAATGAGCAGTTCTTC.

The chain carries TRBV6-5 and TRBJ2-3; 10 bases are shared with TRBD2. The CDR3 is made up of 14 amino acids. Germline CDR1 reads MNHEY; CDR2 reads SVGAGI. V dropped 6 bases and J dropped 2; count of bases not matched to a gene: 2. In DNA form, the CDR3 reads TGTGCCAGCAGAACTAGCGGGAACACAGATACGCAGTATTTT. Its protein product is CASRTSGNTDTQYF.

This clonotype was seen more than once but under ten times. The chain recombines TRBV6-5 with TRBJ2-7; D might be TRBD1 (6 bases). The V end was cut by 11 bases, the J end by 3 bases, with 14 bases between. The CDR3 runs 12 residues. The V gene's germline CDR1 is MNHEY and CDR2 SVGAGI. The CDR3 DNA is TGTGCCTCTGGGGGCTACATCTACGAGCAGTACTTC. Translating gives CASGGYIYEQYF.

The genes are TRBV27 and TRBJ1-6, with TRBD1 identical over 7 bases. The CDR3 has 16 amino acids. J gave up 7 bases and V 2 bases, and 8 bases lay outside the gene matches. Germline V lookup: CDR1 MNHEY, CDR2 SMNVEV (reference sequence). DNA of the CDR3: TGTGCCAGCAGTTTACCACCGGCAGGGGGGAATTCACCCCTCCACTTT. Translated: CASSLPPAGGNSPLHF.

The chain employs TRBV14 and TRBJ2-7, with D possibly TRBD2 on 6 matching bases. This CDR3 spans 13 amino acids. The ends were cut back, 1 base at V and 7 bases at J, with 11 bases in the middle. Germline V lookup: CDR1 SGHDN, CDR2 FVKESK. CDR3 bases: TGTGCCAGCAGCCAAGCTCTAGCGCGAGAGCAGTACTTC. This translates into CASSQALAREQYF.

The CDR3: CASGRVSNQPQHF. The CDR3 DNA is TGTGCCAGCGGGAGGGTTAGCAATCAGCCCCAGCATTTT. The chain joins TRBV6-1 to TRBJ1-5; D unresolved. Germline V gene data show CDR1 as MNHNS and CDR2 as SASEGT. The V and J ends lost 8 bases and 0 bases respectively, with 8 bases between them. This CDR3 is built from 13 residues.

This chain joins TRBV7-9 and TRBJ2-3; TRBD1 aligns across 9 bases. The germline V gene has CDR1 SEHNR and CDR2 FQNEAQ (reference sequence). Unmatched junction bases numbered 8, after V lost 1 base and J lost 3 bases. This CDR3 contains 17 residues. CDR3 nucleotides: TGTGCCAGCAGCTTAGGCCCGGGACAGGGAAGGACAGATACGCAGTATTTT. Translating gives CASSLGPGQGRTDTQYF.